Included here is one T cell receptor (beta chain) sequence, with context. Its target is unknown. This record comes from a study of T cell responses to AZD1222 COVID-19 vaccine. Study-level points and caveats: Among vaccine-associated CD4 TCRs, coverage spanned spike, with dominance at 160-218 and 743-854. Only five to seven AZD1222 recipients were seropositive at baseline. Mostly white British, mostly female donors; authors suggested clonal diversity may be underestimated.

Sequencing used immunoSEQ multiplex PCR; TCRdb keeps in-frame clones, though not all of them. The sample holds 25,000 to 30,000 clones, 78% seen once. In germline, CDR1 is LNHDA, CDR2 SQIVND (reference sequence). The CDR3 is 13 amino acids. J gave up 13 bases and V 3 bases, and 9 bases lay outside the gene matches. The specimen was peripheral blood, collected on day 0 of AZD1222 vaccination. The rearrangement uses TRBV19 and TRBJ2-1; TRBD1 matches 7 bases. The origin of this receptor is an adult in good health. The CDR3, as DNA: TGTGCCAGTAGTATCCAGACAGGGCCGATCCAGTTCTTC. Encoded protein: CASSIQTGPIQFF. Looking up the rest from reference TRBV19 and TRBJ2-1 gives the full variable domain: DGGITQSPKYLFRKEGQNVTLSCEQNLNHDAMYWYRQDPGQGLRLIYYSQIVNDFQKGDIAEGYSVSREKKESFPLTVTSAQKNPTAFYLCASSIQTGPIQFFGPGTRLTVL.